This T cell receptor (beta chain) was observed in a study of blood T cell repertoires in COVID-19. Background on the study: COVID-19 samples collected from the United States, Italy and Spain covered acute and convalescent phases.

CDR1 SNHLY and CDR2 FYNNEI come from the germline V gene. The V and J ends lost 3 bases and 7 bases respectively, with 19 bases between them. The CDR3 spans 16 residues. Recruited during active infection, patients (from Seattle) were subsequently followed longitudinally. Methods used by the authors: It was from reference gene primer amplification that nucleated cell counts were estimated. Repertoires were generated with immunoSEQ multiplex PCR, while TCRdb's copy carries only in-frame clones and drops some. D and trimming come from the DNA, and the V and J calls and clone size come from that table. The sample yields 200,000 to 300,000 clones, around nine tenths seen once.

This TCR came from a man between 25 and 39 years old with COVID-19, enrolled during active disease. What was sequenced was peripheral blood. The V call is TRBV2, the J call TRBJ1-5; tentative D call: TRBD1 (6 bases). CDR3 sequence: CASSDRDHVRGQPQHF. CDR3 sequence (DNA): TGTGCCAGCAGTGACCGGGACCATGTGAGGGGGCAGCCCCAGCATTTT.